A single sample is the source of the 7 T cell receptor beta chains below, sequenced in a study of shared clonotypes between healthy human individuals. The data were produced by immunoSEQ multiplex PCR, yet TCRdb's version contains in-frame clones alone and is incomplete. The sample lists 2 million to 2.5 million clones; 92% were seen once. The sample comprised naive CD4+ T cells from PBMCs. Subset meaning: CD45RA+ positively selected. The receptors come from a man younger than 35 in good health. Some clones in this sample may be carry-over from other donors' samples.

This clone was detected once. The V call is TRBV28, the J call TRBJ1-3; 10 bases line up with TRBD1. The CDR3 sequence is 15 residues long. V trimming: 4 bases; J trimming: 4 bases; junction bases outside the gene matches: 4. Germline CDR1 is MDHEN and CDR2 is SYDVKM. In nucleotides, the CDR3 is TGTGCCAGCAGTTCTGGACAGGGGGGAGGAAACACCATATATTTT. Protein sequence: CASSSGQGGGNTIYF.

The CDR3 protein is CAISLDRGDQPQHF. CDR3 DNA sequence: TGTGCCATCAGCTTAGACAGGGGAGATCAGCCCCAGCATTTT. The V call is TRBV10-3, the J call TRBJ1-5; 8 nucleotides agree with TRBD1. V lost 6 bases and J lost 5; bases outside the gene matches: 6. The CDR3 covers 14 residues. In germline, CDR1 is ENHRY, CDR2 SYGVKD.

With respect to this clone: Distinct nucleotide sequences in the sample also encode this CDR3. The rearrangement joins TRBV20-1 to TRBJ1-1, with D hard to call. The CDR3 spans 11 residues. V was cut by 6 bases and J by 1 base, with 6 bases left in between. Germline CDR1 and CDR2: DFQATT and SNEGSKA (reference sequence). As DNA, the CDR3 is TGCAGTGCCCCAGGGAACACTGAAGCTTTCTTT. Translated, it gives CSAPGNTEAFF.

This clone appeared a few times. The chain joins TRBV29-1 to TRBJ1-4; no definite D call. Between the trimmed V and J ends, which lost 4 bases and 4 bases, there was a span of 4 bases. CDR1 is SQVTM and CDR2 is ANQGSEA in the germline V gene. This CDR3 is built from 11 residues. The CDR3 protein is CSVGLNEKLFF. In DNA, the CDR3 is TGCAGCGTTGGGCTTAATGAAAAACTGTTTTTT.

The CDR3 nucleotides read TGTGCCAGCAGCTTGCCGGGAGGGGCTGGCTACACCTTC. This translates into CASSLPGGAGYTF. This sequence joins TRBV5-6 and TRBJ1-2, with D tentatively TRBD1 (5 bases). Trimming took off 1 base at V and 7 bases at J, with 11 bases between the two ends. The CDR3 is 13 residues long. Germline loops: CDR1 SGHDT, CDR2 YYEEEE.

The V call is TRBV7-3, the J call TRBJ2-3, with D possibly being TRBD1 (6 bases). The CDR3 sequence is 16 residues long. Germline CDR1 SGHTA, CDR2 FQGTGA. V was shortened by 1 base and J by 0 bases, with 11 bases between the two germline ends. The CDR3 sequence is CASSLMGAASTDTQYF. CDR3 nucleotides: TGTGCCAGCAGCTTAATGGGGGCTGCCAGCACAGATACGCAGTATTTT. The entire variable domain, with the rest obtained from reference TRBV7-3 and TRBJ2-3, is as follows: GAGVSQTPSNKVTEKGKYVELRCDPISGHTALYWYRQSLGQGPEFLIYFQGTGAADDSGLPNDRFFAVRPEGSVSTLKIQRTERGDSAVYLCASSLMGAASTDTQYFGPGTRLTVL.

As DNA, the CDR3 is TGTGCCAGCAGGGACAGGGGGGAAGAGACCCAGTACTTC. Encoded protein: CASRDRGEETQYF. The chain links TRBV6-5 to TRBJ2-5, with 10 bases identical to TRBD1. The junction had 1 base not matched to a gene; V was cut back by 6 bases and J by 3 bases. In germline, CDR1 is MNHEY, CDR2 SVGAGI. The CDR3 is made up of 13 amino acids.